This T cell receptor (beta chain) derives from a study of CD8 T cells in Susac syndrome. Study at large: Among the Susac syndrome patients sequenced, five or six had active disease and roughly 8 were in remission.

The V and J ends lost 1 base and 4 bases, in that order; junction bases with no gene match: 9. The CDR3 length is 16 residues. Looked up from germline, CDR1 is SGHTA and CDR2 is FQGNSA. When the RNA was reverse transcribed, random hexamers were used with an input of roughly 0.5 to 1 ug. Via MiXCR, TCRdb re-called the immunoSEQ multiplex PCR reads, giving one row per CDR3 protein. The sample records some 180,000 distinct CDR3 sequences, around 94% being singletons. A few counts support this clonotype. The receptor's source is a human donor with Susac syndrome. The sequencing sample was made of CD4+ T cells from PBMCs. The genes are TRBV7-2 and TRBJ2-7; the match to TRBD1 covers 8 bases. CDR3 coding DNA: TGTGCCAGCAGCTTAGTCGGGACAGGCATTGGGTACGAGCAGTACTTC. Protein: CASSLVGTGIGYEQYF. Full variable domain (remainder filled in from reference TRBV7-2 and TRBJ2-7): GAGVSQSPSNKVTEKGKDVELRCDPISGHTALYWYRQSLGQGLEFLIYFQGNSAPDKSGLPSDRFSAERTGGSVSTLTIQRTQQEDSAVYLCASSLVGTGIGYEQYFGPGTRLTVT.